Here is one T cell receptor beta chain with its context. Antigen: not known. The sample comes from a study of T cell repertoires in cytomegalovirus infection. The overall study: Public TCR beta signatures provided an indication of both CMV infection and a matching HLA type.

The germline gives CDR1 MDHEN, CDR2 SYDVKM. This CDR3 contains 16 residues. With 5 bases clipped from V and 7 bases from J, the junction kept 13 bases outside the gene matches. TCRdb used MiXCR to reprocess the reads, holding one entry per CDR3 protein. The sample shows some 700,000 distinct CDR3 sequences, about 30% of them seen only once. Study-wide results and limits: It was HLA-C-restricted CMV-specific TCR beta clonotypes that dominated the response ex vivo. Cumulative frequency of public TCR beta families picked out carriers of CMV plus the relevant HLA.

This sequence originates from a human donor in good health (CMV status not recorded). Some clones in this sample may be carry-over from other donors' samples. The chain carries TRBV28 and TRBJ1-5, with 8 bases that match TRBD1. Sequenced here: cultured PBMCs, sampled from culture after CMV antigen stimulation. The chain's CDR3 is CASSQRQGTQGQPQHF. DNA for the CDR3: TGTGCCAGCAGTCAACGACAGGGGACCCAGGGGCAGCCCCAGCATTTT.